The next 27 T cell receptor beta chains were all read from a single sample in a study of long-term antiretroviral therapy in people with HIV. Researchers ran immunoSEQ v3.0 at survey level. Only in-frame clones appear in the TCRdb table, and some are missing; sequencing was by immunoSEQ multiplex PCR. The table includes tens of thousands of clones, roughly 97% detected once. Sequencing was performed on unsorted PBMCs, taken 6.9 years after starting antiretroviral therapy. The receptors originated from a man between 25 and 39 years old with HIV.

J is TRBJ1-5 and V is TRBV6-1, with D uncertain. V lost 7 bases and J lost 3, with 7 bases in between. Germline-derived CDR1 and CDR2 are MNHNS and SASEGT. There are 12 residues in the CDR3. The CDR3 protein is CASKTSNQPQHF. The CDR3 nucleotides are TGTGCCAGCAAGACGTCCAATCAGCCCCAGCATTTT.

The chain couples TRBV9 to TRBJ1-4; perhaps TRBD1 as D (5 bases). Germline V gives CDR1 SGDLS, CDR2 YYNGEE. This CDR3 is built from 13 residues. The V end lost 3 bases, the J end lost 7 bases, and 10 bases lay between the germline ends. CDR3 sequence reads: CASSERGGEKLFF. The CDR3 DNA sequence: TGTGCCAGCAGCGAGAGGGGAGGTGAAAAACTGTTTTTT.

The chain employs TRBV6-5 and TRBJ2-7, with 9 nucleotides matching TRBD1. From germline, CDR1 is MNHEY and CDR2 SVGAGI. V was pared by 5 bases and J by 5 bases, with 4 bases of the junction left unmatched. The CDR3 contains 13 residues. CDR3 protein: CASSNRGRHEQYF. The CDR3 DNA reads as TGTGCCAGCAGTAACAGGGGGCGTCACGAGCAGTACTTC.

The chain employs TRBV30 and TRBJ2-3; possibly TRBD1 or TRBD2 for D (5 bases each). Trimming took 2 bases from V and 4 from J, leaving 13 bases between them. Germline V gives CDR1 GTSNPN, CDR2 SVGIG (reference sequence). The CDR3 is 14 amino acids. CDR3: CAWSPLGTPDTQYF. CDR3 DNA: TGTGCCTGGAGTCCGCTCGGGACCCCAGATACGCAGTATTTT.

CDR3 loop: CAISELTSGRDHTQYF. The DNA for the CDR3 is TGTGCCATCAGTGAGTTAACTAGCGGGAGGGATCATACGCAGTATTTT. This chain uses TRBV10-3 with TRBJ2-3, with 13 bases matching TRBD2. The CDR3 has 16 amino acids. With 1 base clipped from V and 7 bases from J, the junction kept 5 bases outside the gene matches. CDR1 ENHRY and CDR2 SYGVKD come from the germline V gene.

The CDR3 nucleotides read TGTGCCAGCAGTGAAGCGGTGTGGGGGTCGAGCTCCTACGAGCAGTACTTC. As protein: CASSEAVWGSSSYEQYF. V is TRBV6-1 and J is TRBJ2-7; either TRBD1 or TRBD2 may supply D (5 bases each). CDR3 length: 17 amino acids. Germline assignment: CDR1 MNHNS and CDR2 SASEGT. V gave up 0 bases and J gave up 0 bases, with 15 bases separating them.

Of note for this clone: The junction shows a germline mismatch at one end, possibly a read error. The chain uses TRBV7-7 and TRBJ1-4; D is undetermined. The CDR3 runs to 13 residues. From germline, CDR1 is SSHAT and CDR2 FNYEAQ (reference sequence). Here the CDR3 DNA reads TGTGCTAGCAGCTTAGACCCTGATGAAAAACTGTTTTTT. It encodes CASSLDPDEKLFF.

Here the CDR3 reads CASSDPGQGSNYGYTF. The CDR3 DNA follows: TGTGCCAGCAGTGATCCGGGACAGGGGTCCAACTATGGCTACACCTTC. The chain joins TRBV2 to TRBJ1-2, with 10 bases identical to TRBD1. V gave up 3 bases and J gave up 2 bases; unmatched junction bases: 6. CDR1 and CDR2 (germline): SNHLY, FYNNEI. The CDR3 consists of 16 residues.

This rearrangement joins TRBV27 to TRBJ2-1; the match to TRBD2 covers 9 bases. Germline-derived CDR1 and CDR2 are MNHEY and SMNVEV (reference sequence). This CDR3 has 18 residues. Unmatched junction bases numbered 11, after V lost 1 base and J lost 4 bases. Here the CDR3 reads CASSLFLEVAGEYNEQFF. CDR3 DNA: TGTGCCAGCAGTTTATTCCTCGAGGTAGCGGGAGAATACAATGAGCAGTTCTTC.

This chain links TRBV6-1 with TRBJ1-2, with D possibly being TRBD1 (5 bases). Germline V gives CDR1 MNHNS, CDR2 SASEGT. There are 14 residues in the CDR3. Trimming removed 3 bases at V and 4 bases at J, with 12 bases between. CDR3 bases: TGTGCCAGCAGTGAGATGAGGGGAAGCTATGGCTACACCTTC. Amino acid sequence: CASSEMRGSYGYTF.

This sequence joins TRBV4-2 and TRBJ2-2; a possible D gene is TRBD2 (5 bases). This CDR3 region has 16 residues. The V gene's germline CDR1 is LGHNA and CDR2 YNFKEQ. V dropped 4 bases and J dropped 1 base, with 13 bases sitting between them. CDR3 DNA sequence: TGTGCCAGCAGCCCCACTCGGGGAAGGAACACCGGGGAGCTGTTTTTT. Translation: CASSPTRGRNTGELFF.

J is TRBJ2-7 and V is TRBV19, with a tentative D call TRBD2 (5 bases). From germline, CDR1 is LNHDA and CDR2 SQIVND (reference sequence). Deletions cut 6 bases from V and 0 bases from J, with 15 bases between. This CDR3 is 15 amino acids long. The chain's CDR3 is CASSSIEGFSYEQYF. For the CDR3, the DNA is TGTGCCAGTAGCTCCATCGAGGGATTCTCCTACGAGCAGTACTTC.

The CDR3 reads CASSYGTSGETQYF. The DNA for the CDR3 is TGTGCCAGCAGTTACGGGACTAGCGGGGAGACCCAGTACTTC. The genes are TRBV6-5 and TRBJ2-5; 12 bases map to TRBD2. Germline CDR1 reads MNHEY; CDR2 reads SVGAGI. Losses at the gene ends were 2 bases for V and 5 bases for J; bases not matched to a gene: 0. The CDR3 runs 14 residues.

The chain is built from TRBV19 and TRBJ2-3; D is unresolved. The V gene lost 7 bases and the J gene lost 6 bases, with 8 bases spanning the gap. The CDR3 has 11 amino acids. In germline, CDR1 is LNHDA, CDR2 SQIVND (reference sequence). The CDR3 sequence: CASKVRDTQYF. The CDR3 coding sequence is TGTGCCAGTAAGGTGCGGGATACGCAGTATTTT.

This chain links TRBV18 with TRBJ1-2; D not resolved. The germline V gene has CDR1 KGHSH and CDR2 LQKENI. CDR3 size: 17 residues. The germline V and J ends were trimmed by 0 bases and 0 bases, with 14 bases remaining between them. The DNA for the CDR3 is TGTGCCAGCTCACCACCGAGGGTGTTCGGGCCTAACTATGGCTACACCTTC. It encodes CASSPPRVFGPNYGYTF.

The rearrangement joins TRBV7-2 to TRBJ2-1; D unclear. Trimming took 8 bases from V and 0 from J, leaving 14 bases between them. The CDR3 runs to 15 residues. The germline CDR1 and CDR2 sequences are SGHTA and FQGNSA. The DNA for the CDR3 is TGTGCCAGCCTTCCTGGTTCGGGCTCCTACAATGAGCAGTTCTTC. Translating gives CASLPGSGSYNEQFF.

The chain uses TRBV19 and TRBJ1-6; D is perhaps TRBD1 (5 bases). The CDR3 sequence is 15 residues long. V lost 9 bases, J lost 4 bases, and 16 bases lay in between. Germline CDR1 reads LNHDA; CDR2 reads SQIVND (reference sequence). The CDR3 reads CASRWRGAYNSPLHF. The CDR3 coding sequence is TGTGCCAGCCGTTGGAGGGGAGCTTATAATTCACCCCTCCACTTT. The whole variable domain, remainder taken from reference TRBV19 and TRBJ1-6, is DGGITQSPKYLFRKEGQNVTLSCEQNLNHDAMYWYRQDPGQGLRLIYYSQIVNDFQKGDIAEGYSVSREKKESFPLTVTSAQKNPTAFYLCASRWRGAYNSPLHFGNGTRLTVT.

The chain combines TRBV5-1 with TRBJ1-5; 8 bases align to TRBD1. The CDR3 spans 18 residues. V lost 2 bases, J lost 5 bases, and 15 bases stayed unmatched. Per germline, CDR1 SGHRS and CDR2 YFSETQ. CDR3 sequence reads: CASSFSPIDRGPYQPQHF. The CDR3 DNA is TGCGCCAGCAGCTTTAGCCCAATCGACAGGGGACCCTATCAGCCCCAGCATTTT.

The chain links TRBV14 to TRBJ2-2; the D gene could be TRBD1 or TRBD2 (5 bases each). The CDR3 loop spans 15 amino acids. Per germline, CDR1 SGHDN and CDR2 FVKESK. The V end was cut by 2 bases, the J end by 4 bases, with 11 bases between. The CDR3 here is CASSQTLGGTGELFF. DNA for the CDR3: TGTGCCAGCAGCCAAACTCTTGGGGGCACCGGGGAGCTGTTTTTT.

V gene TRBV7-9 combines with J gene TRBJ2-1; D not certain. V lost 5 bases and J 1 base, leaving 6 bases between the germline ends. CDR3 length equals 13 residues. In germline, CDR1 is SEHNR, CDR2 FQNEAQ (reference sequence). CDR3 residues: CASSATSYNEQFF. Here the CDR3 DNA reads TGTGCCAGCAGCGCCACTTCCTACAATGAGCAGTTCTTC.

The CDR3 DNA reads TGTGCCAGTTACCAACTTGGGGGCCGCTCACCCCTCCACTTT. Protein product: CASYQLGGRSPLHF. V usage is TRBV5-6 and J usage is TRBJ1-6, with a weak D call TRBD1 (6 bases). Trimming removed 8 bases from V and 10 bases from J, with 19 bases in between. Germline CDR1 is SGHDT and CDR2 is YYEEEE. This CDR3 region has 14 residues. The whole variable domain, filled in from reference TRBV5-6 and TRBJ1-6, reads DAGVTQSPTHLIKTRGQQVTLRCSPKSGHDTVSWYQQALGQGPQFIFQYYEEEERQRGNFPDRFSGHQFPNYSSELNVNALLLGDSALYLCASYQLGGRSPLHFGNGTRLTVT.

In this sample, this clone turned up once. The chain links TRBV5-4 to TRBJ1-4, with 8 bases matching TRBD1. J was trimmed by 4 bases and V by 1 base; bases with no gene match: 6. The CDR3 length is 16 residues. Germline CDR1 SGHNT, CDR2 YYREEE (reference sequence). Written as DNA, the CDR3 is TGTGCCAGCAGCTTGCGGGACAGGACACATAATGAAAAACTGTTTTTT. Encoded protein: CASSLRDRTHNEKLFF.

The CDR3 DNA reads TGTGCCAGCAGCTTAGATCGGGGTGAGGATACGCAGTATTTT. Translating it yields CASSLDRGEDTQYF. The genes are TRBV7-9 and TRBJ2-3, with TRBD2 as a possible D gene (5 bases). CDR3 size: 14 residues. V shed 1 base and J shed 6 bases, with 11 bases lying between them. Looked up from germline, CDR1 is SEHNR and CDR2 is FQNEAQ (reference sequence).

This clone was counted a single time. The V and J genes are TRBV6-5 and TRBJ2-7; D gene ambiguous. Looked up from germline, CDR1 is MNHEY and CDR2 is SVGAGI. CDR3 size: 13 residues. V was shortened by 8 bases and J by 4 bases, with 15 bases between the two germline ends. This chain's CDR3 is CASGRPLGYEQYF. DNA for the CDR3: TGTGCCAGCGGCCGGCCCCTGGGGTACGAGCAGTACTTC.

This clone was recorded only once. V and J are TRBV7-2 and TRBJ2-1; possibly TRBD2 for D (6 bases). The CDR3 contains 17 residues. Deletions cut 5 bases from V and 2 bases from J, with 19 bases between. Germline V gene sequence: CDR1 SGHTA, CDR2 FQGNSA. CDR3 loop: CASSVSGVRLAYNEQFF. In DNA form, the CDR3 reads TGTGCCAGCAGCGTGTCTGGAGTAAGACTAGCCTACAATGAGCAGTTCTTC.

This CDR3 is CASSVEGTQATNEKLFF. CDR3 DNA: TGTGCCAGCAGCGTAGAGGGGACACAAGCAACTAATGAAAAACTGTTTTTT. The chain links TRBV9 to TRBJ1-4; tentatively, D is TRBD1 (6 bases). Germline CDR1 is SGDLS and CDR2 is YYNGEE. This CDR3 contains 17 residues. V was clipped by 0 bases and J by 0 bases, with 12 bases between them.

This clone appeared a single time. The chain is built from TRBV6-1 and TRBJ1-5; D gene unclear. CDR3 size: 13 residues. Trimming removed 1 base from V and 4 bases from J, with 5 bases in between. Germline values: CDR1 MNHNS, CDR2 SASEGT. CDR3 residues: CASSEVGNQPQHF. CDR3 nucleotide sequence: TGTGCCAGCAGTGAAGTGGGAAATCAGCCCCAGCATTTT.